These 4 T cell receptor beta chains originate from one sample sequenced in a study of T-cell memory formation after mild COVID-19. TCRdb itself ran the 5' RACE reads through MiXCR, one entry per CDR3 protein. The sample shows a few hundred thousand distinct CDR3 sequences, about a sixth of them seen only once. The specimen was PBMCs or a T cell subset sorted from them (not recorded which). The receptors were sampled from a man younger than 35 who had mild COVID-19 (a few samples of this study predate the infection). Cell type and time point are not known.

The chain recombines TRBV6-2 or TRBV6-3 with TRBJ2-5, with 8 bases that match TRBD1. CDR1 is MNHEY, CDR2 SVGEGT, per germline. The CDR3 is 20 residues long. After removal of 2 bases from V and 5 bases from J, the junction contained 22 bases not matched to a gene. This CDR3 is CASSYTNAGTGSLGWETQYF. DNA of the CDR3: TGTGCCAGCAGTTACACGAACGCCGGGACAGGTAGCTTAGGCTGGGAGACCCAGTACTTC.

Only a few counts were recorded for this clonotype. The chain has TRBV6-6 and TRBJ2-5; perhaps TRBD1 as D (5 bases). There are 14 residues in the CDR3. V lost 5 bases and J 1 base, leaving 11 bases between the germline ends. The V gene's germline CDR1 is MNHNY and CDR2 SVGAGI (reference sequence). CDR3 nucleotide sequence: TGTGCCAGCAGTACAGGACCTTCCCAAGAGACCCAGTACTTC. Translation: CASSTGPSQETQYF.

This chain joins TRBV2 and TRBJ2-2; D is possibly TRBD1 or TRBD2 (6 bases each). V was cut by 3 bases and J by 1 base, with 12 bases left in between. The CDR3 runs to 16 residues. CDR1 is SNHLY and CDR2 is FYNNEI in the germline V gene. CDR3 DNA sequence: TGTGCCAGCAGTGAGGGGGCTAGCGTGAACACCGGGGAGCTGTTTTTT. Translation gives CASSEGASVNTGELFF.

This clonotype was observed a handful of times. The CDR3 nucleotides are TGTGCCACCAGCAGAGAAGTCGCAGGGGATGGCTACACCTTC. This codes for CATSREVAGDGYTF. The chain links TRBV15 to TRBJ1-2; perhaps TRBD1 as D (6 bases). This CDR3 comprises 14 residues. Per germline, CDR1 LNHNV and CDR2 YYDKDF (reference sequence). V lost 0 bases and J lost 6, with 11 bases in between.